What follows describes a single TCR beta chain. Its antigen is unidentified. This record belongs to a study of siplizumab effects on memory and regulatory T cells. Study-wide results and caveats: The naive T cell population seemed more diverse than memory cells and seemed a major contributor to the alloresponse. Mappable alloreactive CD4+ clones were on average around 69% Treg-derived with siplizumab, approximately 30% in controls. Proliferating siplizumab-culture Tregs lacked confirmation of suppressive function.

Per sample, roughly 10^5 TCR templates were assayed. Only in-frame clones appear in the TCRdb table, and some are missing; sequencing was by immunoSEQ multiplex PCR. Here the sample spans roughly 56,000 clones, approximately 95% being singletons. Germline V lookup: CDR1 SGHDN, CDR2 FVKESK. Germline trimming cut 1 base from V and 6 bases from J; bases unmatched to any gene: 3. The CDR3 contains 15 residues. This clonotype was obtained from a human donor in good health. J is TRBJ2-1 and V is TRBV14, with TRBD2 matching 10 bases. Sequencing was performed on CD8+ T cells sorted from blood. CDR3 region: CASSQALAGVNEQFF. In DNA, the CDR3 is TGTGCCAGCAGCCAAGCCCTAGCGGGGGTCAATGAGCAGTTCTTC.